Listed below are T cell receptor beta chains from one sample, sequenced in a study of T cells in Graves' hyperthyroidism and ophthalmopathy. MiXCR, applied by TCRdb to the multiplex PCR reads, yields one record per CDR3 protein. The sample shows under 400,000 distinct CDR3 sequences, around 15% of them seen only once. Sequenced sample: blood. The receptors derive from a woman between 55 and 75 years old with Graves' ophthalmopathy. The conserved cysteine and the conserved F or W are not part of the CDR3 here. D genes are given only for firm matches. A clone size is listed for some rows: how often the clone was seen (once, few, many), or a class if it is expanded.

abundance	d_gene	v_gene	j_gene	CDR3aa
.	.	TRBV30	TRBJ2-6	AWSVRTPRANVLT
many	TRBD2	TRBV11-2	TRBJ2-1	ASREGLAGVHNEQF
many	.	TRBV6-2/TRBV6-3	TRBJ2-7	ASSDPGRGSYEQY
many	.	TRBV2	TRBJ2-7	ASSDPQRDGSYEQY
.	.	TRBV20-1	TRBJ1-5	STPAPLESGQPQH
many	.	TRBV20-1	TRBJ2-2	SARTGRGTGELF
few	TRBD2	TRBV3-1	TRBJ2-3	ASSQAWTSGATDTQY
few	.	TRBV19	TRBJ1-3	ASSVQTTVSGNTIY
.	.	TRBV30	TRBJ1-3	ASTYRSGNTIY
many	TRBD2	TRBV20-1	TRBJ2-7	SARGLAGAPRQY
.	TRBD2	TRBV7-2	TRBJ2-2	ASSLGLAGGGGELF
many	TRBD2	TRBV20-1	TRBJ2-1	SARGLAGGDEQF
many	TRBD2	TRBV28	TRBJ2-7	ASSPRLAGEPGYEQY
.	.	TRBV6-1	TRBJ2-6	ASSERAPSGANVLT
many	TRBD2	TRBV7-8	TRBJ2-1	ASSSIAGSYNEQF
many	.	TRBV3-1	TRBJ2-1	ASSQDSRGYNEQF
.	.	TRBV20-1	TRBJ1-2	SAPPWFANYGYT
many	.	TRBV28	TRBJ2-2	ASSFPDTGELF
.	TRBD1	TRBV19	TRBJ1-5	ASSPDRARNQPQH
.	TRBD2	TRBV28	TRBJ2-3	ASSPMRTSGSLADTQY
few	TRBD2	TRBV25-1	TRBJ2-2	ASSESRLAGDTGELF
few	.	TRBV19	TRBJ2-4	ASSIDGGRGKNIQY
many	.	TRBV6-1	TRBJ2-1	ASSSQGGFWYNEQF
.	TRBD1	TRBV3-1	TRBJ2-1	ASSQGYRTGGGNEQF
.	TRBD2	TRBV7-2	TRBJ2-1	ASSRLAGGAYNSADEQF
few	TRBD2	TRBV29-1	TRBJ2-1	SVESSGRGEQF
many	TRBD2	TRBV6-6	TRBJ2-3	ASSYYLTSLHDTQY
.	TRBD2	TRBV7-6	TRBJ2-2	ASSRGGNTGELF
many	TRBD1	TRBV11-2	TRBJ2-3	ASSLQTGGTDTQY
many	.	TRBV30	TRBJ1-2	AWSGGRAYGYT
many	.	TRBV18	TRBJ2-2	ASPTGDSRTGELF
many	.	TRBV12-3/TRBV12-4	TRBJ2-5	ASSLELERY
many	.	TRBV2	TRBJ2-3	ASRIQGMDTQY
.	TRBD1	TRBV4-1	TRBJ1-5	ASSPRTGGTYSNQPQH
many	TRBD1	TRBV15	TRBJ2-6	ATSRHVSGTGFSGANVLT
.	TRBD2	TRBV20-1	TRBJ2-1	SAMAEGASGEQF